A single sample is the source of the 16 T cell receptor beta chains below, sequenced in a study of cytomegalovirus exposure and HLA in healthy donors. With 60 Vbeta and 13 Jbeta primers, the PCR was carried out. The protocol was immunoSEQ multiplex PCR, while the TCRdb copy is restricted to in-frame clones and leaves out a portion. The sample table includes some 40,000 clones. Sequenced input: PBMCs. Every receptor here comes from a male donor in good health and CMV-seronegative.

The chain is built from TRBV9 and TRBJ2-7; 12 positions agree with TRBD2. Per germline, CDR1 SGDLS and CDR2 YYNGEE. V shed 0 bases and J 1 base; nucleotides not matched to a gene: 2. The CDR3 has 16 amino acids. The CDR3 sequence: CASSVGLAGDSYEQYF. CDR3 DNA: TGTGCCAGCAGCGTAGGACTAGCGGGGGATTCCTACGAGCAGTACTTC.

V and J are TRBV5-5 and TRBJ1-1; TRBD1 is a possible D gene (5 bases). CDR3 length: 14 residues. The germline CDR1 and CDR2 sequences are SGHKS and YYEKEE (reference sequence). V shed 7 bases and J shed 1 base, with 14 bases lying between them. CDR3 sequence (DNA): TGTGCCAGCTCTCTTTGGGGCGCGAACACTGAAGCTTTCTTT. Amino acid sequence: CASSLWGANTEAFF. Variable domain in full (rest from reference TRBV5-5 and TRBJ1-1): DAGVTQSPTHLIKTRGQQVTLRCSPISGHKSVSWYQQVLGQGPQFIFQYYEKEERGRGNFPDRFSARQFPNYSSELNVNALLLGDSALYLCASSLWGANTEAFFGQGTRLTVV.

The chain combines TRBV9 with TRBJ2-1; 8 bases map to TRBD2. Losses at the gene ends were 0 bases for V and 7 bases for J; bases not matched to a gene: 9. Germline V gene data show CDR1 as SGDLS and CDR2 as YYNGEE. There are 16 residues in the CDR3. CDR3 bases: TGTGCCAGCAGCGTAGGGGATCGGGGGGGCCGAAATGAGCAGTTCTTC. Protein sequence: CASSVGDRGGRNEQFF.

The chain recombines TRBV18 with TRBJ1-1, with D uncertain. The germline V and J ends were trimmed by 2 bases and 4 bases, with 8 bases remaining between them. The CDR3 totals 13 residues. The germline CDR1 and CDR2 sequences are KGHSH and LQKENI. CDR3 sequence: CASSPSWATEAFF. CDR3 DNA sequence: TGTGCCAGCTCACCATCCTGGGCCACTGAAGCTTTCTTT. Drawing the rest from reference TRBV18 and TRBJ1-1, the complete variable domain is NAGVMQNPRHLVRRRGQEARLRCSPMKGHSHVYWYRQLPEEGLKFMVYLQKENIIDESGMPKERFSAEFPKEGPSILRIQQVVRGDSAAYFCASSPSWATEAFFGQGTRLTVV.

This sequence joins TRBV28 and TRBJ2-5, with 9 bases identical to TRBD1. In germline, CDR1 is MDHEN, CDR2 SYDVKM. V lost 3 bases, J lost 3 bases, and 5 bases stayed unmatched. The CDR3 has 15 amino acids. The CDR3 region has the DNA TGTGCCAGCAGTTTCGGACAGGGGCCTGAAGAGACCCAGTACTTC. This codes for CASSFGQGPEETQYF.

The rearrangement uses TRBV19 and TRBJ2-5; D not certain. Germline V lookup: CDR1 LNHDA, CDR2 SQIVND (reference sequence). The CDR3 is made up of 12 amino acids. The ends were cut back, 3 bases at V and 5 bases at J, with 7 bases in the middle. The CDR3 loop is CASSMASETQYF. The CDR3 coding sequence is TGTGCCAGTAGTATGGCCTCGGAGACCCAGTACTTC.

J is TRBJ2-3 and V is TRBV25-1; weak D call: TRBD2 (5 bases). The germline V gene encodes CDR1 MGHDK and CDR2 SYGVNS. The V end lost 4 bases, the J end lost 1 base, and 9 bases lay between the germline ends. This CDR3 is built from 14 residues. Written as DNA, the CDR3 is TGTGCCAGCAGTGCAACTAGTGGCACAGATACGCAGTATTTT. This gives the protein CASSATSGTDTQYF.

The chain joins TRBV6-6 to TRBJ1-1; TRBD1 is a possible D gene (5 bases). Germline loops: CDR1 MNHNY, CDR2 SVGAGI (reference sequence). V lost 0 bases, J lost 6 bases, and 17 bases lay in between. The CDR3 has 16 amino acids. CDR3 sequence reads: CASSYSKQGGTPEAFF. CDR3 in DNA: TGTGCCAGCAGTTACTCGAAGCAGGGAGGGACCCCTGAAGCTTTCTTT.

Its frequency marks this clone as medium-sized. The V and J genes are TRBV7-9 and TRBJ2-7; TRBD2 matches at 13 bases. This CDR3 comprises 17 residues. J lost 2 bases, V lost 5 bases, and 9 bases had no gene match. Germline CDR1 SEHNR, CDR2 FQNEAQ (reference sequence). The CDR3 DNA follows: TGTGCCAGCAGCCCGACCCGACTAGCGGGGGGTCCCTACGAGCAGTACTTC. Translating gives CASSPTRLAGGPYEQYF.

The V call is TRBV28, the J call TRBJ2-1; possibly TRBD1 for D (5 bases). Germline V CDR1 and CDR2: MDHEN, SYDVKM. Trimming took off 5 bases at V and 4 bases at J, with 6 bases between the two ends. This CDR3 contains 12 residues. CDR3 sequence: CASSRQYNEQFF. Here the CDR3 DNA reads TGTGCCAGCAGTCGACAGTACAATGAGCAGTTCTTC.

A word on this clone: Other DNA sequences within the sample encode an identical CDR3. V and J are TRBV6-5 and TRBJ1-1, with D possibly being TRBD1 (5 bases). V lost 5 bases, J lost 3 bases, and 16 bases lay in between. Germline CDR1 is MNHEY and CDR2 is SVGAGI. There are 15 residues in the CDR3. The CDR3 region has the DNA TGTGCCAGCAGTCGCAGTGTGCTAGGGGACACTGAAGCTTTCTTT. Translating gives CASSRSVLGDTEAFF.

J is TRBJ2-2 and V is TRBV2, with 10 positions matching TRBD2. CDR3 length: 19 amino acids. J was trimmed by 1 base and V by 6 bases; bases with no gene match: 14. The germline V gene encodes CDR1 SNHLY and CDR2 FYNNEI. Here the CDR3 reads CASSWGGTSGVRNTGELFF. The CDR3 DNA reads TGTGCCAGCAGCTGGGGGGGAACTAGCGGGGTCCGGAACACCGGGGAGCTGTTTTTT. The full variable domain, in which reference TRBV2 and TRBJ2-2 provide the parts outside the CDR3, is EPEVTQTPSHQVTQMGQEVILRCVPISNHLYFYWYRQILGQKVEFLVSFYNNEISEKSEIFDDQFSVERPDGSNFTLKIRSTKLEDSAMYFCASSWGGTSGVRNTGELFFGEGSRLTVL.

The J gene is TRBJ1-1, the V gene TRBV7-3; D gene uncertain. V was shortened by 1 base and J by 0 bases, with 9 bases between the two germline ends. The CDR3 is 15 amino acids. Germline loops: CDR1 SGHTA, CDR2 FQGTGA. The CDR3 loop reads CASSLNPLLNTEAFF. The CDR3 DNA is TGTGCCAGCAGCTTAAACCCGCTATTGAACACTGAAGCTTTCTTT.

The chain couples TRBV7-9 to TRBJ1-3, with 12 positions matching TRBD1. Unmatched junction bases numbered 6, after V lost 3 bases and J lost 3 bases. CDR3 length equals 17 residues. Germline CDR1 reads SEHNR; CDR2 reads FQNEAQ (reference sequence). CDR3 nucleotide sequence: TGTGCCAGCAGCTTGGGGACAGGGGGCGCGAGTGGAAACACCATATATTTT. Translation gives CASSLGTGGASGNTIYF.

The chain has TRBV4-1 and TRBJ2-3; 7 nucleotides agree with TRBD2. J lost 0 bases, V lost 1 base, and 13 bases had no gene match. The CDR3 consists of 19 residues. Germline V gene data show CDR1 as MGHRA and CDR2 as YSYEKL. This CDR3 reads CASSQGPPRGGPSTDTQYF. Here the CDR3 DNA reads TGCGCCAGCAGCCAAGGCCCCCCCCGCGGGGGACCCAGCACAGATACGCAGTATTTT.

The rearrangement joins TRBV7-2 to TRBJ1-2, with D tentatively TRBD1 (6 bases). Trimming removed 1 base at V and 6 bases at J, with 12 bases between. The length of the CDR3 is 14 residues. Germline CDR1 SGHTA, CDR2 FQGNSA. The CDR3 region is CASSLVQGKDGYTF. As DNA, the CDR3 is TGTGCCAGCAGCTTAGTACAGGGAAAAGATGGCTACACCTTC.